The present T cell receptor beta chain was sequenced within a study of T cell responses to AZD1222 COVID-19 vaccine. Overall study findings and caveats: Targeting of unmutated variant regions was reportedly seen in nearly half of spike-specific TCRs. The span of vaccine-associated CD4 TCRs extended across spike, with dominance at 160-218 and 743-854.

In the case of this clone: Its matching antigen is unknown.

Generated by immunoSEQ multiplex PCR, the TCRdb table keeps only in-frame clones and is missing some. The profile covers 150,000 to 200,000 clones, with approximately 86% appearing a single time and approximately 0.5% taken by the ten largest. Sequenced material: peripheral blood, taken on day 0 of AZD1222 vaccination. The sequence was collected from an adult in good health.

CDR3 region: CASRRTGGSTNEKLFF. CDR3 in DNA: TGTGCCAGCAGGAGAACGGGGGGGAGTACTAATGAAAAACTGTTTTTT. V is TRBV7-2 and J is TRBJ1-4; tentative D call: TRBD1 (5 bases). The CDR3 covers 16 residues. The germline gives CDR1 SGHTA, CDR2 FQGNSA. V was shortened by 6 bases and J by 2 bases, with 16 bases between the two germline ends.